This T cell receptor (beta chain) was recovered during a study of T-cell reconstitution after alpha-beta-depleted transplantation in children. Study-wide results and limits: Several hundred rapidly expanded clones from non-depleted graft cells reportedly supplied alpha-beta T cells about two months post-transplant. At the one-year point after transplant, T-cell counts and TCRbeta diversity were found to come mostly from T cells that had been newly produced. Day-60 TCRbeta diversity that was high in some patients was derived from surviving recipient T cells and thymic progenitors.

Only a few counts were recorded for this clonotype. The antigen is unknown. Germline CDR1 reads SNHLY; CDR2 reads FYNNEI. Trimming cost V 7 bases and J 3 bases; bases outside gene matches: 15. CDR3 length: 16 residues. Construction of the TCRbeta library involved unique molecular identifiers. From the PCR reads, TCRdb called clonotypes with MiXCR, one entry per CDR3 protein. This table holds approximately 980,000 distinct CDR3 sequences, 25% to 35% found once. The specimen comprised PBMCs, mostly from graft donor cells, sampled 360 days after TCRalphabeta/CD19-depleted stem cell transplant. The V and J genes are TRBV2 and TRBJ2-7, with TRBD1 matching 7 bases. The sequence was collected from a boy in the first two years of life who had a stem cell transplant for SCID, so the T cells may come from the graft donor. CDR3 in amino acids: CASMAKPGQQLYEQYF. The CDR3 bases are TGTGCCAGCATGGCCAAACCGGGACAGCAGCTCTACGAGCAGTACTTC.